This entry lists 14 T cell receptor beta chains sequenced from one sample in a study of OX40 agonist ivuxolimab in advanced cancers. TCRdb's copy holds only in-frame clones and misses some; the assay was immunoSEQ multiplex PCR. The data hold around 76,000 clones, with roughly 90% observed a single time. The specimen was CD4+ or CD8+ T cells sorted from blood, collected in a trial of the OX40 agonist ivuxolimab. The receptors derive from an adult with an advanced solid tumor such as melanoma, head and neck, liver or kidney cancer.

The V gene is TRBV21-1, the J gene TRBJ1-5; TRBD1, as called in the table, went unchecked against the DNA. TRBV21-1 is assigned pseudogene status. The CDR3 runs to 14 residues. The CDR3 DNA is TGTGCCAGCAGCATCCGCCACAGGGGTCAGCCCCAGCATTTT. Translation: CASSIRHRGQPQHF.

This sequence joins TRBV6-6 and TRBJ1-2, with D perhaps TRBD1 (6 bases). Between the trimmed V and J ends, which lost 0 bases and 2 bases, there was a span of 10 bases. Germline V gene lookup returns CDR1 MNHNY and CDR2 SVGAGI (reference sequence). The CDR3 is 15 amino acids. CDR3 sequence (DNA): TGTGCCAGCAGTTACTCGGGGGGGCGGAACTATGGCTACACCTTC. This translates into CASSYSGGRNYGYTF.

CDR3 nucleotides: TGCGCCAGCAGCTTTGGACCTTTAGCGGGTAGCACAGATACGCAGTATTTT. Translation gives CASSFGPLAGSTDTQYF. The rearrangement links TRBV5-1 to TRBJ2-3; 7 bases are shared with TRBD2. V shed 2 bases, J shed 0 bases, and the junction held 9 bases outside the gene matches. CDR3 length: 17 amino acids. Germline V gene data show CDR1 as SGHRS and CDR2 as YFSETQ.

This clone appeared once. The genes are TRBV29-1 and TRBJ2-1, with D uncertain. The CDR3 sequence is 14 residues long. From germline, CDR1 is SQVTM and CDR2 ANQGSEA. The V gene lost 4 bases and the J gene lost 0 bases, with 10 bases spanning the gap. CDR3 nucleotides: TGCAGCGTTGGTCGGGTGAGCTCCTACAATGAGCAGTTCTTC. This gives the protein CSVGRVSSYNEQFF.

V is TRBV2 and J is TRBJ2-1; tentatively, D is TRBD1 or TRBD2 (6 bases each). The CDR3 runs to 14 residues. Looked up from germline, CDR1 is SNHLY and CDR2 is FYNNEI. V lost 6 bases to trimming and J lost 6 bases, with 15 bases between them. The CDR3 loop is CASSAGGGSNEQFF. CDR3 bases: TGTGCCAGCAGCGCCGGGGGCGGAAGCAATGAGCAGTTCTTC.

The chain carries TRBV28 and TRBJ2-5, with 11 bases identical to TRBD2. Germline CDR1 is MDHEN and CDR2 is SYDVKM. The CDR3 spans 18 residues. Losses at the gene ends were 6 bases for V and 4 bases for J; bases not matched to a gene: 16. Here the CDR3 reads CASSLLSHSGGARETQYF. The CDR3 bases are TGTGCCAGCAGCCTCCTTTCCCATAGCGGGGGGGCTCGAGAGACCCAGTACTTC.

This chain connects TRBV28 to TRBJ2-5; D may be TRBD2 (6 bases). The V and J ends lost 7 bases and 5 bases respectively, with 14 bases between them. The CDR3 totals 13 residues. Germline-derived CDR1 and CDR2 are MDHEN and SYDVKM. CDR3: CASKEWAGETQYF. The DNA for the CDR3 is TGTGCCAGCAAGGAGTGGGCGGGGGAGACCCAGTACTTC.

The chain links TRBV7-2 to TRBJ2-5; no clear D gene. The CDR3 is 15 amino acids. V was trimmed by 6 bases and J by 5 bases, leaving 19 bases between them. Germline-derived CDR1 and CDR2 are SGHTA and FQGNSA. The CDR3 is CASSSWGARLETQYF. The CDR3 nucleotides read TGTGCCAGCAGTTCCTGGGGTGCCAGGCTGGAGACCCAGTACTTC. Together with reference TRBV7-2 and TRBJ2-5, the CDR3 gives the full variable domain: GAGVSQSPSNKVTEKGKDVELRCDPISGHTALYWYRQSLGQGLEFLIYFQGNSAPDKSGLPSDRFSAERTGGSVSTLTIQRTQQEDSAVYLCASSSWGARLETQYFGPGTRLLVL.

The chain carries TRBV29-1 and TRBJ1-2; D is undetermined. The germline CDR1 and CDR2 sequences are SQVTM and ANQGSEA. This CDR3 contains 12 residues. V was cut by 3 bases and J by 5 bases, with 10 bases left in between. CDR3 region: CSVDRQVYGYTF. CDR3 bases: TGCAGCGTTGATCGGCAGGTTTATGGCTACACCTTC.

This chain connects TRBV29-1 to TRBJ2-2; no reliable D call. The germline gives CDR1 SQVTM, CDR2 ANQGSEA. Trimming cost V 7 bases and J 10 bases, with 16 bases left between them. The CDR3 is 12 amino acids. This CDR3 reads CSAASLRKELFF. The CDR3 nucleotides are TGCAGCGCAGCCTCGTTAAGGAAGGAGCTGTTTTTT.

The chain is built from TRBV7-2 and TRBJ1-2, with a weak D call TRBD1 (5 bases). Trimming shortened V by 5 bases and J by 3 bases, and 16 bases separated the two germline ends. This CDR3 is 15 amino acids long. Per germline, CDR1 SGHTA and CDR2 FQGNSA. Written as DNA, the CDR3 is TGTGCCAGCAGCCCCAGATGGGGGGGTTACTATGGCTACACCTTC. Its translation is CASSPRWGGYYGYTF.

The rearrangement links TRBV15 to TRBJ2-1; possibly TRBD1 for D (6 bases). The germline CDR1 and CDR2 sequences are LNHNV and YYDKDF (reference sequence). Trimming took 2 bases from V and 9 from J, leaving 23 bases between them. The CDR3 loop spans 17 amino acids. CDR3 nucleotides: TGTGCCACCAGCAGATCGTCGTTATCGGGCAGGGGACGTGAGCAGTTCTTC. This translates into CATSRSSLSGRGREQFF. The full variable domain, rest sourced from reference TRBV15 and TRBJ2-1, is DAMVIQNPRYQVTQFGKPVTLSCSQTLNHNVMYWYQQKSSQAPKLLFHYYDKDFNNEADTPDNFQSRRPNTSFCFLDIRSPGLGDTAMYLCATSRSSLSGRGREQFFGPGTRLTVL.

J is TRBJ1-1 and V is TRBV5-1, with a weak D call TRBD1 (5 bases). The CDR3 contains 15 residues. V was pared by 5 bases and J by 6 bases, with 20 bases between. CDR1 and CDR2 from the germline V gene are SGHRS and YFSETQ. CDR3 loop: CASRLTGGGSAEAFF. The CDR3 coding sequence is TGCGCCAGCAGGCTGACCGGGGGAGGTTCGGCTGAAGCTTTCTTT.

The chain has TRBV7-5 and TRBJ2-7; the tabulated D call, TRBD2, remains unverified against the DNA. TRBV7-5 is a recognized pseudogene. The CDR3 has 13 residues. In DNA, the CDR3 is TGTGCCAGAACACCAAGGGGACTCGACGAGCAGTACTTC. This sequence encodes CARTPRGLDEQYF.